What follows are 12 T cell receptor beta chains derived from one specimen sequenced in a study of T cells expressing NK-cell markers. TCRdb re-called the 5' RACE reads and catalogs CDR3 proteins one per entry, DNA excluded. This table holds about 410,000 distinct CDR3 sequences. What was sequenced was blood T cells: a sorted CD56 or NKG2C T cell subset, CD4+ or CD8+ T cells, or bulk PBMC T cells (not recorded which). The source is a woman between 45 and 60 years old in good health.

The chain joins TRBV24-1 to TRBJ2-1; the D gene TCRdb calls, TRBD2, cannot be checked with no DNA. Germline CDR1 and CDR2: KGHDR and SFDVKD. The CDR3 extends over 17 amino acids. CDR3 region: CATSGTSGRASYNEQFF.

V is TRBV5-6 and J is TRBJ2-7; TCRdb gives TRBD1 as the D gene, but with no DNA this cannot be confirmed. Germline V gene data show CDR1 as SGHDT and CDR2 as YYEEEE. The CDR3 runs to 12 residues. CDR3 loop: CANRTGEYEQYF.

The chain recombines TRBV20-1 with TRBJ1-4; the D gene TCRdb calls, TRBD1, cannot be checked with no DNA. Germline V gene sequence: CDR1 DFQATT, CDR2 SNEGSKA (reference sequence). The CDR3 extends over 16 amino acids. CDR3 sequence reads: CSAPTGARATNEKLFF.

The V gene is TRBV12-3 or TRBV12-4, the J gene TRBJ1-3. CDR3 length: 14 residues. The CDR3 loop is CASSFRMDGNTIYF.

The V and J genes are TRBV9 and TRBJ2-3; TCRdb proposes TRBD2, but this gene call is untestable without DNA. CDR3 length: 15 amino acids. Per germline, CDR1 SGDLS and CDR2 YYNGEE. CDR3 region: CASSVGALATDTQYF.

The rearrangement links TRBV5-1 to TRBJ2-7; the TCRdb D gene call, TRBD1, has no DNA to confirm it. The CDR3 spans 15 residues. The V gene's germline CDR1 is SGHRS and CDR2 YFSETQ. Here the CDR3 reads CASSLDAGSRYEQYF.

The chain combines TRBV4-1 with TRBJ2-4; TCRdb names TRBD1, which stays unverified in the absence of DNA. This CDR3 has 16 residues. Germline lookup yields CDR1 MGHRA and CDR2 YSYEKL. This CDR3 is CASSQPDRVAKNIQYF.

This chain joins TRBV12-3 or TRBV12-4 and TRBJ2-1; the D gene TCRdb calls, TRBD1, cannot be checked with no DNA. The CDR3 consists of 13 residues. CDR3 protein: CASSPGRTSEQFF.

This chain joins TRBV7-8 and TRBJ1-1; TCRdb calls TRBD1, which cannot be checked without DNA. Germline CDR1 reads SGHVS; CDR2 reads FQNEAQ. The CDR3 extends over 16 amino acids. The CDR3 reads CASSLAGRGAYTEAFF.

The rearrangement uses TRBV24-1 and TRBJ2-1; TCRdb's D call, TRBD2, is unchecked because there is no DNA. Germline CDR1 KGHDR, CDR2 SFDVKD. The length of the CDR3 is 15 residues. This CDR3 is CATSDPLAGYNEQFF.

This chain uses TRBV5-5 with TRBJ2-2; TCRdb reports TRBD2, a call that lacks DNA to check it against. The germline V gene encodes CDR1 SGHKS and CDR2 YYEKEE (reference sequence). The CDR3 contains 17 residues. CDR3 amino acids: CASSLYALAANTGELFF. Based on the CDR3 plus reference TRBV5-5 and TRBJ2-2, the full variable domain is DAGVTQSPTHLIKTRGQQVTLRCSPISGHKSVSWYQQVLGQGPQFIFQYYEKEERGRGNFPDRFSARQFPNYSSELNVNALLLGDSALYLCASSLYALAANTGELFFGEGSRLTVL.

The V and J genes are TRBV24-1 and TRBJ2-3; without DNA, the TCRdb call of TRBD1 cannot be checked. Germline loops: CDR1 KGHDR, CDR2 SFDVKD. This CDR3 region has 14 residues. The chain's CDR3 is CATNGGARTDTQYF.